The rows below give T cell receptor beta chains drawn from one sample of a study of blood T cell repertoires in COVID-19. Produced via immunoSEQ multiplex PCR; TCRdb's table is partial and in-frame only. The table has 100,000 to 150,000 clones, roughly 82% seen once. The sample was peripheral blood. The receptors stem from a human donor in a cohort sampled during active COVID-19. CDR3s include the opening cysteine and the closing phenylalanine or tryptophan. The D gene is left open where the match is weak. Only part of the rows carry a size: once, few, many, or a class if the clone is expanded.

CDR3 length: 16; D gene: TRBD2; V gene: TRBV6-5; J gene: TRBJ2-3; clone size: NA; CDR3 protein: CASSYSERGGLDTQYF; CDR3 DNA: TGTGCCAGCAGTTACTCGGAGCGGGGGGGCCTGGATACGCAGTATTTT
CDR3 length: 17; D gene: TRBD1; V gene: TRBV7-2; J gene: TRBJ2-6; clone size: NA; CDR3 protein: CASSEMTGGSGANVLTF; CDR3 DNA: TGTGCCAGCAGCGAAATGACAGGGGGCTCTGGGGCCAACGTCCTGACTTTC
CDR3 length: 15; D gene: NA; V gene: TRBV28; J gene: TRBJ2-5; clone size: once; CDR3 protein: CASSLGPRPQETQYF; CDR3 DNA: TGTGCCAGCAGTTTGGGCCCTCGACCACAAGAGACCCAGTACTTC
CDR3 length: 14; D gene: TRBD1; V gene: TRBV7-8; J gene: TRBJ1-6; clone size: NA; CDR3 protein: CASSSWTGQSPLHF; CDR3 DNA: TGTGCCAGCAGCTCTTGGACAGGACAATCACCCCTCCACTTT
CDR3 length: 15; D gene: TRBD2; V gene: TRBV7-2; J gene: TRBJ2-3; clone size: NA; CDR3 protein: CASSSGLAGADTQYF; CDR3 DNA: TGTGCCAGCAGCTCTGGGCTAGCGGGGGCAGATACGCAGTATTTT
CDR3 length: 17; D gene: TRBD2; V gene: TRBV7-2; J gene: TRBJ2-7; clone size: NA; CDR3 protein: CASSLVPLGAGGYEQYF; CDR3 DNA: TGTGCCAGCAGCTTAGTTCCCCTAGGGGCGGGGGGCTACGAGCAGTACTTC
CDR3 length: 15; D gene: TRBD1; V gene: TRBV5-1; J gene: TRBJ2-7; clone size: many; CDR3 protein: CASSPGGTGTYEQYF; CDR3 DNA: TGCGCCAGCAGCCCCGGGGGGACAGGGACCTACGAGCAGTACTTC
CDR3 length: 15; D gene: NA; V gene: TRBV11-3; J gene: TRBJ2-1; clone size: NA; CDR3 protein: CASSLGQGRVNEQFF; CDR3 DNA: TGTGCCAGCAGCTTAGGGCAGGGCAGGGTCAATGAGCAGTTCTTC
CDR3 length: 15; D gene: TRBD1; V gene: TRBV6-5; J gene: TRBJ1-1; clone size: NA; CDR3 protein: CASSSQTGGGSEAFF; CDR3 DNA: TGTGCCAGCAGTTCACAAACAGGGGGAGGGTCTGAAGCTTTCTTT
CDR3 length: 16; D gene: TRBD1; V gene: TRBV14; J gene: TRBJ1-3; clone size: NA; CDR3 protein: CASSLGRGLRGNTIYF; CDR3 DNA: TGTGCCAGCAGCCTCGGGAGGGGGCTACGGGGAAACACCATATATTTT
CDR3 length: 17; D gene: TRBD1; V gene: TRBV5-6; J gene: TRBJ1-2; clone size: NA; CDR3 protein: CASSKTGGGDSDYGYTF; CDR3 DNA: TGTGCCAGCAGCAAGACAGGGGGTGGAGATTCGGACTATGGCTACACCTTC